This T cell receptor beta chain is drawn from a study of cytomegalovirus exposure and HLA in healthy donors. Study-level findings and limits: Researchers counted roughly 160 TCR beta chains as cytomegalovirus-associated.

Here immunoSEQ multiplex PCR was the method, and the copy in TCRdb shows in-frame clones only, minus some. The table includes roughly 150,000 clones, roughly 96% detected once. The CDR3 consists of 15 residues. With V trimmed by 4 bases and J by 5 bases, 8 bases remained unmatched. Germline CDR1 and CDR2: SGHDT and YYEEEE. The donors were members of the roughly 120-subject validation cohort (separate from the approximately 670-subject first cohort). In regard to this clone: Its target is not known.

The sequenced sample consisted of PBMCs. The sequence derives from a young woman in good health and CMV-seronegative. V usage is TRBV5-6 and J usage is TRBJ1-1, with 10 positions matching TRBD1. CDR3 nucleotides: TGTGCCAGCAGCCGACAGGGGGCGCGTGTAACTGAAGCTTTCTTT. It yields the protein CASSRQGARVTEAFF. The full variable domain, its missing parts supplied by reference TRBV5-6 and TRBJ1-1, is DAGVTQSPTHLIKTRGQQVTLRCSPKSGHDTVSWYQQALGQGPQFIFQYYEEEERQRGNFPDRFSGHQFPNYSSELNVNALLLGDSALYLCASSRQGARVTEAFFGQGTRLTVV.